Reported below is one TCR beta chain. This receptor's antigen is unknown. Base qualities were left out, and no much larger clone turns up one base away. This sample stems from a study of T cell changes during pregnancy in multiple sclerosis (dated by TCRdb to between 2017 and 2020). Background for the entire study: The study looked at changes in the T cell repertoire across pregnancy in women with multiple sclerosis.

Trimming takes 6 bases from V and 0 bases from J, and the germline ends sit 11 bases apart. Its CDR3 holds 15 amino acids, cysteine through phenylalanine. CDR3 DNA is the only sequence kept; it has 45 bases, read in frame from the first base. The germline V gene encodes CDR1 SNHLY and CDR2 FYNNEI. Library preparation employed the immunoSEQ multiplex PCR assay. TCRdb holds this immuneACCESS table with in-frame rearrangements only. Some clones are missing; in checked studies, unresolved V genes explain under half, and the rest has no known cause. The table for this sample lists tens of thousands of clones; 90% to 95% of them were counted only once. Of the sample, approximately 2.1% is held by the ten largest clones.

This receptor was taken from a female donor in good health, enrolled as a control in a pregnancy study. The receptor chain draws on TRBV2 and TRBJ1-4, with no confidently assigned D gene. Sequenced here: peripheral blood, sampled in the second trimester of pregnancy. CDR3 sequence: CASSVEHATNEKLFF. The nucleotides are TGTGCCAGCAGCGTGGAGCATGCAACTAATGAAAAACTGTTTTTT.